The 23 T cell receptor beta chains below all came from one sample that was sequenced in a study of patients and donors after allogeneic stem cell transplantation. MiXCR, applied by TCRdb to the RT-PCR reads, yields one record per CDR3 protein. The data contain more than 850,000 distinct CDR3 sequences, roughly 18% of them singletons. Sequenced material: blood, either unsorted or a sorted T cell fraction (not recorded which). These receptors originate from a human donor who was either an allogeneic HSCT recipient or a stem cell or donor lymphocyte infusion donor (not recorded which). It is not recorded whose cells these are; they may come from a transplant donor.

This clonotype was observed a handful of times. Written as DNA, the CDR3 is TGTGCCAGCAGCCAATGGCGGGAGAGCTACGAGCAGTACTTC. It translates to CASSQWRESYEQYF. V and J are TRBV4-2 and TRBJ2-7; 7 nucleotides agree with TRBD2. The trim removed 2 bases at V and 3 bases at J, leaving 4 bases unmatched. Per the germline V gene, CDR1 is LGHNA and CDR2 is YNFKEQ. The CDR3 length is 14 residues.

This clonotype was seen repeatedly, ten times or more. CDR3 DNA: TGTGCCAGCAGTGACTCAAGACAGGGGTCCTACAATGAGCAGTTCTTC. This sequence encodes CASSDSRQGSYNEQFF. V gene TRBV6-4 combines with J gene TRBJ2-1; 8 nucleotides agree with TRBD1. Germline V gene lookup returns CDR1 MRHNA and CDR2 SNTAGT. J gave up 1 base and V 0 bases, and 2 bases lay outside the gene matches. This CDR3 comprises 16 residues.

This clonotype appeared a single time. The rearrangement uses TRBV24-1 and TRBJ2-1, with TRBD2 matching over 15 bases. V was pared by 4 bases and J by 4 bases, with 4 bases of the junction left unmatched. The length of the CDR3 is 17 residues. CDR1 and CDR2 (germline): KGHDR, SFDVKD. Here the CDR3 DNA reads TGTGCCACCAGTGACCCCGGGACTAGCGGGGGGTACAATGAGCAGTTCTTC. This codes for CATSDPGTSGGYNEQFF.

The chain carries TRBV12-3 or TRBV12-4 and TRBJ2-1; no reliable D call. Trimming stripped 6 bases from V and 4 bases from J, with 16 bases between. This CDR3 contains 15 residues. The CDR3 DNA reads as TGTGCCAGCAGACCAACTAATTACCTATACAATGAGCAGTTCTTC. It codes for CASRPTNYLYNEQFF.

This sequence joins TRBV9 and TRBJ2-3, with 8 bases lining up with TRBD2. The germline CDR1 and CDR2 sequences are SGDLS and YYNGEE. The CDR3 covers 14 residues. V lost 0 bases and J lost 6; bases outside the gene matches: 3. The CDR3 bases are TGTGCCAGCAGCGTAGGCGGGAGGAAGGATACGCAGTATTTT. Encoded protein: CASSVGGRKDTQYF.

This clonotype turned up a few times. This sequence joins TRBV24-1 and TRBJ2-3; no reliable D call. CDR1 and CDR2 from the germline V gene are KGHDR and SFDVKD. V was cut by 3 bases and J by 2 bases, with 2 bases left in between. CDR3 length: 12 amino acids. The CDR3 bases are TGTGCCACCAGTGATATCACAGATACGCAGTATTTT. Encoded protein: CATSDITDTQYF.

As DNA, the CDR3 is TGTGCCAGCAGAACCACTGCCAGACAGGGGAGTAATGAGCAGTTCTTC. Its protein product is CASRTTARQGSNEQFF. The rearrangement uses TRBV6-1 and TRBJ2-1, with 8 bases fitting TRBD1. The CDR3 has 16 amino acids. The trim removed 6 bases at V and 7 bases at J, leaving 14 bases unmatched. Germline V gene lookup returns CDR1 MNHNS and CDR2 SASEGT.

This clonotype has at least ten counts. The V and J genes are TRBV20-1 and TRBJ2-5, with D tentatively TRBD1 (6 bases). This CDR3 region has 13 residues. Germline V gene sequence: CDR1 DFQATT, CDR2 SNEGSKA (reference sequence). Trimming cost V 1 base and J 5 bases, with 11 bases left between them. The CDR3 spells CSARVTGLETQYF. DNA for the CDR3: TGCAGTGCTAGAGTAACAGGGCTGGAGACCCAGTACTTC.

This clonotype has just a few counts. The chain employs TRBV4-1 and TRBJ2-7; D not resolved. This CDR3 comprises 14 residues. The germline gives CDR1 MGHRA, CDR2 YSYEKL. V was cut by 1 base and J by 0 bases, with 7 bases left in between. CDR3: CASSQADFSYEQYF. In DNA form, the CDR3 reads TGCGCCAGCAGCCAAGCTGACTTCTCCTACGAGCAGTACTTC.

This clonotype was found many times. The CDR3: CAIRGDRSYNEQFF. The DNA of the CDR3 is TGTGCCATCCGCGGGGATCGGTCCTACAATGAGCAGTTCTTC. J is TRBJ2-1 and V is TRBV10-3; D may be TRBD2 (6 bases). The germline V gene has CDR1 ENHRY and CDR2 SYGVKD. Trimming took off 8 bases at V and 1 base at J, with 12 bases between the two ends. CDR3 length equals 14 residues.

The chain combines TRBV30 with TRBJ1-1, with TRBD1 as a possible D gene (5 bases). Trimming shortened V by 8 bases and J by 7 bases, and 11 bases separated the two germline ends. Germline V CDR1 and CDR2: GTSNPN, SVGIG (reference sequence). The CDR3 loop spans 10 amino acids. The CDR3 spells CAGGVFEAFF. The CDR3 nucleotides are TGTGCCGGGGGGGTTTTTGAAGCTTTCTTT.

This clonotype showed up just a few times. This chain uses TRBV7-6 with TRBJ1-1; unclear D gene. Trimming cost V 5 bases and J 2 bases, with 21 bases left between them. Germline V lookup: CDR1 SGHVS, CDR2 FNYEAQ. This CDR3 region has 17 residues. DNA for the CDR3: TGTGCCAGCAGCCTCCCTTTTTGGGAGGATCCCAACACTGAAGCTTTCTTT. Residues: CASSLPFWEDPNTEAFF. The variable domain in full, with the rest retrieved from reference TRBV7-6 and TRBJ1-1, is GAGVSQSPRYKVTKRGQDVALRCDPISGHVSLYWYRQALGQGPEFLTYFNYEAQQDKSGLPNDRFSAERPEGSISTLTIQRTEQRDSAMYRCASSLPFWEDPNTEAFFGQGTRLTVV.

This clonotype was picked up many times. The chain has TRBV12-3 or TRBV12-4 and TRBJ2-7; no definite D call. The CDR3 has 13 amino acids. Trimming left V 4 bases short and J 1 base short, with 8 bases between. CDR3 residues: CASSSPRSYEQYF. The CDR3 coding sequence is TGTGCCAGCAGTTCCCCCCGGTCCTACGAGCAGTACTTC.

This clonotype was observed a few times. V usage is TRBV13 and J usage is TRBJ2-3; D not certain. Germline CDR1 and CDR2: PRHDT and FYEKMQ (reference sequence). V lost 5 bases and J 0 bases, leaving 9 bases between the germline ends. CDR3 size: 14 residues. The CDR3 nucleotides are TGTGCCAGCAGCAACATCCGAAGCACAGATACGCAGTATTTT. Protein product: CASSNIRSTDTQYF.

This chain uses TRBV5-6 with TRBJ1-5, with D tentatively TRBD1 (5 bases). This CDR3 is built from 14 residues. Germline assignment: CDR1 SGHDT and CDR2 YYEEEE. V shed 0 bases and J shed 8 bases, with 12 bases lying between them. The CDR3 nucleotides are TGTGCCAGCAGCTTGGTTGGGGGGATGGAGCCCCAGCATTTT. It codes for CASSLVGGMEPQHF.

This clonotype was observed a few times. The rearrangement joins TRBV3-1 to TRBJ2-1; 8 bases agree with TRBD2. This CDR3 comprises 15 residues. Germline CDR1 LGHDT, CDR2 YNNKEL (reference sequence). Losses at the gene ends were 2 bases for V and 4 bases for J; bases not matched to a gene: 4. Here the CDR3 reads CASSQFSGGYNEQFF. CDR3 DNA sequence: TGTGCCAGCAGCCAATTCAGCGGGGGTTACAATGAGCAGTTCTTC.

This clonotype was observed a handful of times. The chain recombines TRBV7-6 with TRBJ2-7; unclear D gene. With 0 bases removed from V and 7 bases from J, the gap between germline ends came to 13 bases. The CDR3 covers 14 residues. Germline V gene data show CDR1 as SGHVS and CDR2 as FNYEAQ. The CDR3, as DNA: TGTGCCAGCAGCTTAGCAGGGCGGCCCGCGGAGCAGTACTTC. Translation: CASSLAGRPAEQYF.

Written as DNA, the CDR3 is TGTGCCAGTAGTATAGATCACGGAGCGGGGCGATACAATGAGCAGTTCTTC. Encoded protein: CASSIDHGAGRYNEQFF. This rearrangement joins TRBV19 to TRBJ2-1; 7 nucleotides line up with TRBD2. V lost 0 bases to trimming and J lost 4 bases; unmatched junction nucleotides: 9. CDR1 and CDR2 from the germline V gene are LNHDA and SQIVND (reference sequence). This CDR3 is built from 17 residues. Full variable domain (rest looked up from reference TRBV19 and TRBJ2-1): DGGITQSPKYLFRKEGQNVTLSCEQNLNHDAMYWYRQDPGQGLRLIYYSQIVNDFQKGDIAEGYSVSREKKESFPLTVTSAQKNPTAFYLCASSIDHGAGRYNEQFFGPGTRLTVL.

The chain joins TRBV13 to TRBJ2-7; D ambiguous. The germline gives CDR1 PRHDT, CDR2 FYEKMQ (reference sequence). V was trimmed by 3 bases and J by 3 bases, leaving 9 bases between them. This CDR3 spans 13 amino acids. For the CDR3, the DNA is TGTGCCAGCAGCTTCGACGGGCTCTACGAGCAGTACTTC. It yields the protein CASSFDGLYEQYF.

The chain employs TRBV18 and TRBJ1-1; D remains ambiguous. Germline CDR1 KGHSH, CDR2 LQKENI. The CDR3 has 13 amino acids. Trimming removed 5 bases from V and 3 bases from J, with 10 bases in between. CDR3 sequence (DNA): TGTGCCAGCTCATCTAGCGGGGACACTGAAGCTTTCTTT. This encodes CASSSSGDTEAFF.

This clonotype was seen a handful of times. The V gene is TRBV5-1, the J gene TRBJ1-4; D call uncertain. V dropped 0 bases and J dropped 8 bases, with 11 bases sitting between them. Germline values: CDR1 SGHRS, CDR2 YFSETQ. The CDR3 covers 14 residues. The CDR3 region has the DNA TGCGCCAGCAGCTTGGAGGGTTCGCGGGAAAAACTGTTTTTT. Its protein product is CASSLEGSREKLFF.

The chain couples TRBV20-1 to TRBJ1-3; D is undetermined. CDR1 and CDR2 (germline): DFQATT, SNEGSKA (reference sequence). Trimming took off 1 base at V and 0 bases at J, with 16 bases between the two ends. This CDR3 contains 17 residues. CDR3 sequence reads: CSARGLDVSSSGNTIYF. The CDR3 DNA follows: TGCAGTGCTAGAGGCCTGGACGTATCGAGCTCTGGAAACACCATATATTTT.

This chain uses TRBV27 with TRBJ1-1; 7 nucleotides align to TRBD1. This CDR3 comprises 16 residues. Trimming took 8 bases from V and 7 from J; bases not matched to a gene: 19. In germline, CDR1 is MNHEY, CDR2 SMNVEV (reference sequence). CDR3 sequence reads: CASAKGTVTRNVEAFF. The CDR3 nucleotides are TGTGCCAGCGCAAAAGGGACAGTAACTCGTAACGTTGAAGCTTTCTTT.